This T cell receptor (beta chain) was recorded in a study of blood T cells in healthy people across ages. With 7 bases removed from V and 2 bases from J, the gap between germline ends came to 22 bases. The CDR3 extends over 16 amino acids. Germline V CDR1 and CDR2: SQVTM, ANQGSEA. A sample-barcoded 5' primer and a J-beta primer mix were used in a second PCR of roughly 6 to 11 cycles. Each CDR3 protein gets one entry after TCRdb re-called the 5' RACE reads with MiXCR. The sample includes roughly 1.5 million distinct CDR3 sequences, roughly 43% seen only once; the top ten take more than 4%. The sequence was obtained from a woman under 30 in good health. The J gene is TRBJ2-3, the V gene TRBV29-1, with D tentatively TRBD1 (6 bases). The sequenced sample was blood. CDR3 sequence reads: CSETGNIRLDTDTQYF. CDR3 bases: TGCAGCGAGACAGGAAATATAAGGTTGGACACAGATACGCAGTATTTT.